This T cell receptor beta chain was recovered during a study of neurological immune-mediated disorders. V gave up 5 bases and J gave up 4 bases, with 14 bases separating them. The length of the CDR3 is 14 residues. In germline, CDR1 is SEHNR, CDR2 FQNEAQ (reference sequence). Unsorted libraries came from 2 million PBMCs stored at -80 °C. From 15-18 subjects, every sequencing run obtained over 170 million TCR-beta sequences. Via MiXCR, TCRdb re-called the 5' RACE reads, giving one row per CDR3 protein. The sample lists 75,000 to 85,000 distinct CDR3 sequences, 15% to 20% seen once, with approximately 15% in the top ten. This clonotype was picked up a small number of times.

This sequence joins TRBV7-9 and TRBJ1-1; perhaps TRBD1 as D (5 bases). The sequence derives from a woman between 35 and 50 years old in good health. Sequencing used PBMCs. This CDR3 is CASSLSGTGTEAFF. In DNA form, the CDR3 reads TGTGCCAGCAGCCTCTCCGGGACGGGCACTGAAGCTTTCTTT.